Sequencing of this T cell receptor beta chain was carried out in a study of OX40 agonist ivuxolimab in advanced cancers. Study in general: A male proportion of 70% to 90% was recorded, with mean age about 60 years and range roughly 23 to 85.

V lost 5 bases and J lost 2, with 22 bases in between. This CDR3 comprises 17 residues. Germline assignment: CDR1 MNHEY and CDR2 SMNVEV (reference sequence). Sequenced by immunoSEQ multiplex PCR; TCRdb stores in-frame clones only, minus some. The repertoire holds over 100,000 clones, with about nine tenths as singletons. The chain carries TRBV27 and TRBJ2-7; TRBD1 might be the D (5 bases). The clonotype was recovered from an adult with an advanced solid tumor such as melanoma, head and neck, liver or kidney cancer. The sample consisted of CD4+ or CD8+ T cells sorted from blood, taken in a trial of the OX40 agonist ivuxolimab. CDR3 DNA: TGTGCCAGCAGTAAAGCTAGGGGTTCTAGTCGCCCCTACGAGCAGTACTTC. It yields the protein CASSKARGSSRPYEQYF.